What follows are 31 T cell receptor beta chains derived from one specimen sequenced in a study of T cell responses to AZD1222 COVID-19 vaccine. Measured with immunoSEQ multiplex PCR; TCRdb has only the in-frame clones, and not every one. The data hold about 180,000 clones, with 85% to 95% observed a single time. Sequences were derived from peripheral blood, sampled 28 days after the second AZD1222 dose. These TCRs come from an adult who received the AZD1222 COVID-19 vaccine.

This clone was found once. V gene TRBV5-8 combines with J gene TRBJ1-3; no firm D call. The CDR3 sequence is 14 residues long. The V gene lost 6 bases and the J gene lost 0 bases, with 10 bases spanning the gap. From germline, CDR1 is SGHTS and CDR2 YDEGEE. The CDR3 coding sequence is TGTGCCAGCAACCTGGGCCTCTCTGGAAACACCATATATTTT. Residues: CASNLGLSGNTIYF.

The chain couples TRBV6-1 to TRBJ1-4, with D uncertain. Germline-derived CDR1 and CDR2 are MNHNS and SASEGT. The CDR3 runs to 20 residues. Trimming stripped 2 bases from V and 2 bases from J, with 24 bases between. For the CDR3, the DNA is TGTGCCAGCAGTGAACGGGTCTATTTATACAGTACAGCGACTAATGAAAAACTGTTTTTT. Protein product: CASSERVYLYSTATNEKLFF.

Here the CDR3 DNA reads TGTGCCAGCAGCTTGAGGCTAGCGGGAGGGTCGGGGAACACCGGGGAGCTGTTTTTT. Encoded protein: CASSLRLAGGSGNTGELFF. The rearrangement uses TRBV5-6 and TRBJ2-2, with 12 nucleotides matching TRBD2. Losses at the gene ends were 1 base for V and 1 base for J; bases not matched to a gene: 8. In germline, CDR1 is SGHDT, CDR2 YYEEEE. This CDR3 region has 19 residues.

This chain joins TRBV7-2 and TRBJ2-7; D gene uncertain. The germline V gene has CDR1 SGHTA and CDR2 FQGNSA. The germline V and J ends were trimmed by 1 base and 0 bases, with 10 bases remaining between them. The length of the CDR3 is 15 residues. CDR3 residues: CASSLVDVTSYEQYF. CDR3 DNA: TGTGCCAGCAGCTTAGTGGACGTAACCTCCTACGAGCAGTACTTC.

This clone was seen only a few times. The gene calls are TRBV13 and TRBJ2-7; D possibly corresponds to TRBD2 (7 bases). With 0 bases removed from V and 5 bases from J, the gap between germline ends came to 23 bases. This CDR3 contains 18 residues. CDR1 is PRHDT, CDR2 FYEKMQ, per germline (reference sequence). CDR3 in amino acids: CASSLGPTGLTSSDEQYF. The CDR3 DNA sequence: TGTGCCAGCAGCTTAGGCCCGACAGGCCTGACTAGCTCGGACGAGCAGTACTTC.

V is TRBV5-4 and J is TRBJ2-2; D unresolved. Germline V gives CDR1 SGHNT, CDR2 YYREEE (reference sequence). This CDR3 region has 11 residues. V lost 2 bases and J lost 4, with 0 bases in between. CDR3 sequence: CASSFTGELFF. For the CDR3, the DNA is TGTGCCAGCAGCTTCACCGGGGAGCTGTTTTTT.

The rearrangement links TRBV21-1 to TRBJ1-2. TRBV21-1 is a recognized pseudogene. The CDR3 length is 16 residues. CDR3 DNA sequence: TGTGCCAGCAGCCGACCAGATCAGCTATTTAACTATGGCTACACCTTC. It codes for CASSRPDQLFNYGYTF.

J is TRBJ1-5 and V is TRBV30; perhaps TRBD1 as D (6 bases). In germline, CDR1 is GTSNPN, CDR2 SVGIG (reference sequence). Trimming left V 0 bases short and J 6 bases short, with 12 bases between. The CDR3 is 14 amino acids. This CDR3 reads CAWSVVGAAQPQHF. The CDR3 DNA follows: TGTGCCTGGAGTGTTGTGGGGGCCGCTCAGCCCCAGCATTTT.

Of note for this clone: Other nucleotide sequences in the sample specify the same CDR3. V is TRBV6-5 and J is TRBJ2-7, with 11 bases lining up with TRBD1. This CDR3 has 14 residues. Germline V gene data show CDR1 as MNHEY and CDR2 as SVGAGI. Trimming took 2 bases from V and 4 from J; bases not matched to a gene: 1. The CDR3 protein is CASSYGTGGYEQYF. The CDR3 nucleotides are TGTGCCAGCAGTTACGGGACAGGGGGGTACGAGCAGTACTTC.

V is TRBV30 and J is TRBJ2-3, with D maybe TRBD2 (6 bases). CDR1 is GTSNPN, CDR2 SVGIG, per germline (reference sequence). CDR3 length: 15 residues. Trimming took 1 base from V and 6 from J, leaving 17 bases between them. DNA of the CDR3: TGTGCCTGGAGTGGGAGACTAGAGAATGGGGATACGCAGTATTTT. This sequence encodes CAWSGRLENGDTQYF.

The rearrangement uses TRBV16 and TRBJ2-3; 8 nucleotides agree with TRBD2. V lost 5 bases and J lost 6; bases outside the gene matches: 7. This CDR3 region has 14 residues. The germline CDR1 and CDR2 sequences are KGHSY and FQNENV. The CDR3 bases are TGTGCCAGCAGCGATCATTTAGCGGGGGATACGCAGTATTTT. Its protein product is CASSDHLAGDTQYF.

This clone was recorded once. The V gene is TRBV5-4, the J gene TRBJ2-7, with D tentatively TRBD1 (6 bases). The CDR3 is 16 amino acids. V shed 4 bases and J shed 3 bases, with 20 bases lying between them. Germline lookup yields CDR1 SGHNT and CDR2 YYREEE (reference sequence). The CDR3 here is CASSRDLRDKYYEQYF. The CDR3 nucleotides are TGTGCCAGCAGCCGTGACCTCCGGGACAAATACTACGAGCAGTACTTC.

V usage is TRBV7-9 and J usage is TRBJ1-1; weak D call: TRBD1 (5 bases). The CDR3 runs 14 residues. Germline-derived CDR1 and CDR2 are SEHNR and FQNEAQ (reference sequence). V gave up 1 base and J gave up 2 bases, with 8 bases separating them. The CDR3 sequence is CASSLDGGNTEAFF. DNA of the CDR3: TGTGCCAGCAGCTTAGACGGGGGTAACACTGAAGCTTTCTTT.

In nucleotides, the CDR3 is TGCGCCAGCAGCCAAGTTCCGGACTATCACCGCACAGATACGCAGTATTTT. It codes for CASSQVPDYHRTDTQYF. The chain couples TRBV4-1 to TRBJ2-3, with D possibly being TRBD2 (6 bases). The V end was cut by 1 base, the J end by 1 base, with 15 bases between. From germline, CDR1 is MGHRA and CDR2 YSYEKL. The CDR3 sequence is 17 residues long.

This chain links TRBV3-1 (or the pseudogene TRBV3-2) with TRBJ1-2, with a tentative D call TRBD1 (6 bases). The CDR3 spans 15 residues. The V gene lost 4 bases and the J gene lost 3 bases, with 15 bases spanning the gap. The germline gives CDR1 LGHDT, CDR2 YNNKEL (reference sequence). The CDR3: CASSPDTGRYYGYTF. CDR3 in DNA: TGTGCCAGCAGCCCCGATACAGGGCGGTACTATGGCTACACCTTC.

This clone has a single count. The CDR3 spells CASSGPGQGEAFF. The CDR3 region has the DNA TGTGCCAGCAGCGGACCGGGACAGGGTGAAGCTTTCTTT. J is TRBJ1-1 and V is TRBV13, with 9 bases fitting TRBD1. In germline, CDR1 is PRHDT, CDR2 FYEKMQ (reference sequence). This CDR3 comprises 13 residues. The V gene end was trimmed by 5 bases and the J gene end by 7 bases; junction bases not matched to a gene: 5.

The genes are TRBV28 and TRBJ1-3, with D perhaps TRBD1 (6 bases). Between the trimmed V and J ends, which lost 4 bases and 0 bases, there was a span of 16 bases. The CDR3 loop spans 17 amino acids. From germline, CDR1 is MDHEN and CDR2 SYDVKM. The CDR3 DNA reads as TGTGCCAGCAGTTCGTCTCAGGTGGGGGCCTCTGGAAACACCATATATTTT. It yields the protein CASSSSQVGASGNTIYF.

The table lists this clone with a count of one. This chain connects TRBV5-1 to TRBJ1-1, with D maybe TRBD1 (5 bases). The germline CDR1 and CDR2 sequences are SGHRS and YFSETQ. This CDR3 contains 14 residues. Deletions cut 3 bases from V and 1 base from J, with 10 bases between. The CDR3: CASSWKGSNTEAFF. In nucleotides, the CDR3 is TGCGCCAGCAGCTGGAAGGGGTCGAACACTGAAGCTTTCTTT.

V gene TRBV19 combines with J gene TRBJ2-1; 13 bases map to TRBD2. The V gene's germline CDR1 is LNHDA and CDR2 SQIVND (reference sequence). Germline trimming cut 6 bases from V and 6 bases from J; bases unmatched to any gene: 5. CDR3 length: 15 amino acids. The CDR3 loop is CASSLGLAGANEQFF. DNA of the CDR3: TGTGCCAGTAGCCTTGGACTAGCGGGAGCCAATGAGCAGTTCTTC.

V is TRBV28 and J is TRBJ2-3; D is uncertain. V dropped 7 bases and J dropped 6 bases, with 8 bases sitting between them. CDR1 and CDR2 from the germline V gene are MDHEN and SYDVKM. This CDR3 region has 11 residues. CDR3 nucleotide sequence: TGTGCCAGCAAGTCGCAGGATACGCAGTATTTT. Residues: CASKSQDTQYF.

The DNA for the CDR3 is TGCGCCAGCAGCCAAGATCGTTATGGTGCCTCTGTGGACACTGAAGCTTTCTTT. Its translation is CASSQDRYGASVDTEAFF. The rearrangement links TRBV4-1 to TRBJ1-1; D gene ambiguous. Germline CDR1 MGHRA, CDR2 YSYEKL. This CDR3 is 18 amino acids long. V lost 0 bases and J lost 3, with 20 bases in between.

The chain employs TRBV7-3 and TRBJ2-2; D possibly corresponds to TRBD1 (6 bases). Germline-derived CDR1 and CDR2 are SGHTA and FQGTGA. The CDR3 loop spans 16 amino acids. V was clipped by 2 bases and J by 4 bases, with 14 bases between them. In DNA form, the CDR3 reads TGTGCCAGCAGCTTACAACAGGGTGATGGCACCGGGGAGCTGTTTTTT. Translated: CASSLQQGDGTGELFF.

The rearrangement joins TRBV25-1 to TRBJ2-7; D might be TRBD1 or TRBD2, each matching 5 bases. Germline V gene data show CDR1 as MGHDK and CDR2 as SYGVNS. V shed 4 bases and J shed 2 bases, with 12 bases lying between them. This CDR3 has 14 amino acids. The CDR3 nucleotides read TGTGCCAGCAGTGTATGGGACGGTACCTACGAGCAGTACTTC. This codes for CASSVWDGTYEQYF.

Details on this clone: The same CDR3 is also encoded by other DNA sequences in this sample. The rearrangement links TRBV9 to TRBJ2-1, with 8 bases fitting TRBD2. V was clipped by 0 bases and J by 9 bases; unmatched bases: 5. Per germline, CDR1 SGDLS and CDR2 YYNGEE. This CDR3 is built from 14 residues. In nucleotides, the CDR3 is TGTGCCAGCAGCGTAGCGGGAGGGCCTTCTGAGCAGTTCTTC. It encodes CASSVAGGPSEQFF.

The chain has TRBV6-5 and TRBJ2-2; TRBD1 matches at 7 bases. With V trimmed by 5 bases and J by 6 bases, 9 bases remained unmatched. The CDR3 covers 15 residues. Germline V gene lookup returns CDR1 MNHEY and CDR2 SVGAGI. CDR3 nucleotide sequence: TGTGCCAGCAGTCCAGGGGGTCTAAGTTCCGGGGAGCTGTTTTTT. This sequence encodes CASSPGGLSSGELFF.

The chain uses TRBV5-1 and TRBJ1-1; D remains ambiguous. V lost 3 bases and J lost 2, with 11 bases in between. Germline loops: CDR1 SGHRS, CDR2 YFSETQ. CDR3 length: 14 amino acids. DNA for the CDR3: TGCGCCAGCAGCTCCACAAAACTAAACACTGAAGCTTTCTTT. It yields the protein CASSSTKLNTEAFF.

This clone was counted a single time. This rearrangement joins TRBV13 to TRBJ2-5; 11 bases fit TRBD2. CDR1 PRHDT and CDR2 FYEKMQ come from the germline V gene (reference sequence). CDR3 length: 19 amino acids. Trimming took 5 bases from V and 2 from J; bases not matched to a gene: 16. The CDR3 DNA follows: TGTGCCAGCAGCCCCCCCGCCACTAGCGGGGGAGGCAGACAAGAGACCCAGTACTTC. This translates into CASSPPATSGGGRQETQYF.

V is TRBV5-1 and J is TRBJ2-3; the D gene is possibly TRBD2 (5 bases). V was clipped by 0 bases and J by 8 bases, with 16 bases between them. Germline V gives CDR1 SGHRS, CDR2 YFSETQ. CDR3 size: 15 residues. Here the CDR3 reads CASSLEVGAPATQYF. DNA for the CDR3: TGCGCCAGCAGCTTGGAAGTGGGAGCCCCCGCTACGCAGTATTTT.

The genes are TRBV27 and TRBJ1-2; the match to TRBD1 covers 12 bases. This CDR3 spans 13 amino acids. Germline V CDR1 and CDR2: MNHEY, SMNVEV (reference sequence). The V gene end was trimmed by 7 bases and the J gene end by 8 bases; junction bases not matched to a gene: 5. CDR3 sequence: CASTRDRGQGYTF. The CDR3 DNA follows: TGTGCCAGCACGCGGGACAGGGGGCAGGGCTACACCTTC.

The chain joins TRBV7-9 to TRBJ2-7; no clear D. The germline V and J ends were trimmed by 5 bases and 0 bases, with 5 bases remaining between them. Per the germline V gene, CDR1 is SEHNR and CDR2 is FQNEAQ (reference sequence). CDR3 length equals 12 residues. CDR3 sequence (DNA): TGTGCCAGCAGCCCCCCCTCCTACGAGCAGTACTTC. As protein: CASSPPSYEQYF.

V usage is TRBV7-3 and J usage is TRBJ2-2; D perhaps matches TRBD2 (6 bases). Between the trimmed V and J ends, which lost 7 bases and 1 base, there was a span of 13 bases. This CDR3 comprises 15 residues. Germline V gene lookup returns CDR1 SGHTA and CDR2 FQGTGA. The CDR3 DNA sequence: TGTGCCAGCAAACGAGACGGGGGGAACACCGGGGAGCTGTTTTTT. This sequence encodes CASKRDGGNTGELFF.